This T cell receptor beta chain was captured by sequencing in a study of STAT5B mutations in CD4+ large granular lymphocyte leukemia. CDR3 size: 11 residues. The germline gives CDR1 DFQATT, CDR2 SNEGSKA (reference sequence). The ends were cut back, 5 bases at V and 10 bases at J, with 12 bases in the middle. Some clones are missing from TCRdb's copy, which holds only in-frame ones; the method was immunoSEQ multiplex PCR. The sample includes roughly 48,000 clones, about three quarters seen only once; the top ten take 1.5%. The receptor was isolated from a human donor in good health. The chain carries TRBV20-1 and TRBJ2-1; TRBD1 or TRBD2 may be the D gene (5 bases each). The sample comprised CD4+ T cells from blood buffy coats. The CDR3 loop is CSAGTSREQFF. The CDR3, as DNA: TGCAGTGCTGGGACGTCAAGAGAGCAGTTCTTC.